The 11 T cell receptor beta chains listed next were all sequenced from one sample in a study of Graves' ophthalmopathy and Graves' hyperthyroidism. Amplified material comprised TCR beta CDR3 regions derived from RNA transcripts. Second-round multiplex PCR came after first-round RT-PCR with HTBI primers. TCRdb itself ran the multiplex PCR reads through MiXCR, one entry per CDR3 protein. The data hold around 340,000 distinct CDR3 sequences, with roughly 15% observed a single time. What was sequenced was peripheral blood. These receptors were obtained from an adult man with Graves' ophthalmopathy.

This clonotype showed up many times. V and J are TRBV29-1 and TRBJ2-5, with TRBD2 matching 8 bases. J lost 2 bases, V lost 6 bases, and 11 bases had no gene match. CDR1 SQVTM and CDR2 ANQGSEA come from the germline V gene. This CDR3 comprises 15 residues. CDR3 DNA sequence: TGCAGCGTCGCACTTGCGGGGGGTCGTCAAGAGACCCAGTACTTC. Its protein product is CSVALAGGRQETQYF.

This clonotype was observed many times. The chain couples TRBV19 to TRBJ1-2, with a weak D call TRBD1 (6 bases). The V end lost 3 bases, the J end lost 4 bases, and 9 bases lay between the germline ends. The CDR3 spans 13 residues. Germline-derived CDR1 and CDR2 are LNHDA and SQIVND (reference sequence). The CDR3 reads CASSIDRRYGYTF. CDR3 bases: TGTGCCAGTAGTATCGACAGGCGCTATGGCTACACCTTC.

This clonotype was counted ten times or more. The V call is TRBV11-2, the J call TRBJ1-1; D might be TRBD1 (5 bases). V dropped 3 bases and J dropped 2 bases, with 13 bases sitting between them. This CDR3 has 15 residues. Germline-derived CDR1 and CDR2 are SGHAT and FQNNGV. The CDR3 loop is CASSLGDHLNTEAFF. The CDR3, as DNA: TGTGCCAGCAGCTTGGGGGACCACCTCAACACTGAAGCTTTCTTT.

This clonotype has a count of ten or more. This chain uses TRBV6-1 with TRBJ1-1; D perhaps matches TRBD1 (5 bases). Trimming left V 3 bases short and J 4 bases short, with 15 bases between. Germline CDR1 reads MNHNS; CDR2 reads SASEGT. The CDR3 spans 15 residues. The CDR3 DNA follows: TGTGCCAGCAGTGACGGGGCGCGCCGTGGCACTGAAGCTTTCTTT. It is translated as CASSDGARRGTEAFF.

This sequence joins TRBV29-1 and TRBJ1-1; D remains ambiguous. The germline CDR1 and CDR2 sequences are SQVTM and ANQGSEA. The CDR3 runs to 13 residues. The V end was cut by 1 base, the J end by 0 bases, with 6 bases between. The chain's CDR3 is CSVEGRMNTEAFF. CDR3 coding DNA: TGCAGCGTTGAAGGCAGGATGAACACTGAAGCTTTCTTT.

The chain combines TRBV6-5 with TRBJ2-7; D call uncertain. The length of the CDR3 is 15 residues. CDR1 MNHEY and CDR2 SVGAGI come from the germline V gene. V lost 0 bases and J lost 0, with 9 bases in between. Here the CDR3 DNA reads TGTGCCAGCAGTTACTCCCTCTTAGTCTCCTACGAGCAGTACTTC. Translation: CASSYSLLVSYEQYF.

The chain has TRBV12-3 or TRBV12-4 and TRBJ1-3; no clear D gene. The CDR3 covers 11 residues. V was pared by 11 bases and J by 3 bases, with 8 bases between. CDR3 amino acids: CAPMSGNTIYF. DNA for the CDR3: TGTGCCCCGATGAGTGGAAACACCATATATTTT.

The chain links TRBV7-2 to TRBJ2-7, with D perhaps matching TRBD2 (6 bases). The V gene lost 5 bases and the J gene lost 3 bases, with 14 bases spanning the gap. This CDR3 spans 14 amino acids. Germline V gives CDR1 SGHTA, CDR2 FQGNSA. The CDR3 bases are TGTGCCAGCAGCCCCCGGGACTTAAACTACGAGCAGTACTTC. Protein sequence: CASSPRDLNYEQYF.

V and J are TRBV30 and TRBJ2-2; TRBD1 is a possible D gene (6 bases). This CDR3 is 13 amino acids long. Germline V gene lookup returns CDR1 GTSNPN and CDR2 SVGIG (reference sequence). V lost 4 bases, J lost 7 bases, and 13 bases lay in between. This chain's CDR3 is CAWTQGSGGELFF. The CDR3 DNA is TGTGCCTGGACACAGGGTAGTGGCGGGGAGCTGTTTTTT. Full variable domain (rest looked up from reference TRBV30 and TRBJ2-2): SQTIHQWPATLVQPVGSPLSLECTVEGTSNPNLYWYRQAAGRGLQLLFYSVGIGQISSEVPQNLSASRPQDRQFILSSKKLLLSDSGFYLCAWTQGSGGELFFGEGSRLTVL.

This clonotype was counted many times. This chain links TRBV14 with TRBJ2-5; D is unclear. CDR1 is SGHDN, CDR2 FVKESK, per germline. The CDR3 contains 13 residues. V was pared by 4 bases and J by 4 bases, with 10 bases between. The DNA of the CDR3 is TGTGCCAGCAGCCGGACCAGAGGAGAGACCCAGTACTTC. It specifies CASSRTRGETQYF.

This clonotype was seen ten or more times. The CDR3 loop reads CSRRPGGQGFPYEQYF. The CDR3, as DNA: TGCAGCCGCCGCCCAGGGGGACAGGGGTTCCCCTACGAGCAGTACTTC. The chain is built from TRBV29-1 and TRBJ2-7; 10 bases line up with TRBD1. This CDR3 contains 16 residues. The germline V gene encodes CDR1 SQVTM and CDR2 ANQGSEA. The ends lost 8 bases at V and 2 bases at J; junction bases unmatched: 15.